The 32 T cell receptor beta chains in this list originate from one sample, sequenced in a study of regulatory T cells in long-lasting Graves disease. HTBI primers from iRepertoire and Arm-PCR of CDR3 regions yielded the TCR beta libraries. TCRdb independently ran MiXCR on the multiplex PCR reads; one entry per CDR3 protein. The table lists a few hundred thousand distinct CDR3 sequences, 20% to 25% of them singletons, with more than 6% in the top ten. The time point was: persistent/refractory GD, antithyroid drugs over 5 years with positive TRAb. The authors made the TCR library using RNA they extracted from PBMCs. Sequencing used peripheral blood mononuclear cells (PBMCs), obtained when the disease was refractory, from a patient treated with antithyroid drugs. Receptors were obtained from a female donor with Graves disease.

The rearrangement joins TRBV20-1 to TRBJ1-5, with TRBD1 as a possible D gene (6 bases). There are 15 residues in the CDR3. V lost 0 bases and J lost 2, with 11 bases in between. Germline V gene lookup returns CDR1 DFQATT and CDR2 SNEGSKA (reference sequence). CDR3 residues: CSARDPYRGNQPQHF. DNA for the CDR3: TGCAGTGCTAGAGATCCTTACAGGGGCAATCAGCCCCAGCATTTT.

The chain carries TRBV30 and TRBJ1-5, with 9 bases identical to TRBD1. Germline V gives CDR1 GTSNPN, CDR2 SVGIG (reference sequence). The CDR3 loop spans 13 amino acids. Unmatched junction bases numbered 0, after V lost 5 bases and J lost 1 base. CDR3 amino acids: CAWGQGSNQPQHF. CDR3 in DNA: TGTGCCTGGGGACAGGGGAGCAATCAGCCCCAGCATTTT.

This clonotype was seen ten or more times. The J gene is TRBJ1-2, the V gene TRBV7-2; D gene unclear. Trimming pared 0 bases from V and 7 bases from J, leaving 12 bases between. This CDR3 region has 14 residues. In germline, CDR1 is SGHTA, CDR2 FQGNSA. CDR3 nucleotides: TGTGCCAGCAGCTTAGCTGTCGCGCCCATTGGCTACACCTTC. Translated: CASSLAVAPIGYTF.

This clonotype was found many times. For the CDR3, the DNA is TGTGCCAGCAGCCCGGGACCGATAAACACTGAAGCTTTCTTT. Encoded protein: CASSPGPINTEAFF. The chain couples TRBV7-3 to TRBJ1-1; a weak D match, TRBD1 (5 bases). Germline lookup yields CDR1 SGHTA and CDR2 FQGTGA. With 5 bases removed from V and 2 bases from J, the gap between germline ends came to 12 bases. There are 14 residues in the CDR3.

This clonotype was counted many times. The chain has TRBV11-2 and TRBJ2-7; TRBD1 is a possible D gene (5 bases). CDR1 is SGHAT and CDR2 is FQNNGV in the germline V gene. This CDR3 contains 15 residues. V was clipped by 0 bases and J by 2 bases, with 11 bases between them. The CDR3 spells CASSLDRTTTYEQYF. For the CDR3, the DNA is TGTGCCAGCAGCTTAGATCGGACAACGACCTACGAGCAGTACTTC.

CDR3 sequence: CASSPGWASYEQYF. The CDR3 coding sequence is TGTGCCAGCAGCCCAGGGTGGGCTAGCTACGAGCAGTACTTC. V gene TRBV5-6 combines with J gene TRBJ2-7; D perhaps matches TRBD1 (5 bases). The germline V gene encodes CDR1 SGHDT and CDR2 YYEEEE. This CDR3 is 14 amino acids long. Trimming removed 4 bases from V and 3 bases from J, with 14 bases in between.

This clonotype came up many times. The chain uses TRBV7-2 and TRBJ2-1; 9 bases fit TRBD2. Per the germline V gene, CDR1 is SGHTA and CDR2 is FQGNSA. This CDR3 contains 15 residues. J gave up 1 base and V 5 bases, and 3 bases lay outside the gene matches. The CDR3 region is CASSRGLASYNEQFF. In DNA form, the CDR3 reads TGTGCCAGCAGCCGAGGACTAGCGTCCTACAATGAGCAGTTCTTC.

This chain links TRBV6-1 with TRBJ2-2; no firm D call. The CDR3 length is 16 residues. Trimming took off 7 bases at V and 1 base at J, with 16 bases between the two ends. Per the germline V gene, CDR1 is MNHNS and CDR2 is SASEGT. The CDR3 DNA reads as TGTGCCAGCATAGGTCCCGCACCCCGGAACACCGGGGAGCTGTTTTTT. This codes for CASIGPAPRNTGELFF.

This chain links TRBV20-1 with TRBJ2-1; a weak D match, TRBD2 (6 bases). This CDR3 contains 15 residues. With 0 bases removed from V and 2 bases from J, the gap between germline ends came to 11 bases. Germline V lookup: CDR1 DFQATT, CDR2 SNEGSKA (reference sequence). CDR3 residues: CSARDRETPYNEQFF. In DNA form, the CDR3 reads TGCAGTGCTAGAGATCGGGAGACCCCCTACAATGAGCAGTTCTTC.

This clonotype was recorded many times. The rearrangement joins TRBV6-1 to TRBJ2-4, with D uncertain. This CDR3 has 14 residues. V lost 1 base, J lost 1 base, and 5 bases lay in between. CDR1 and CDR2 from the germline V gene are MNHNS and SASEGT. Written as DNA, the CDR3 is TGTGCCAGCAGTGAAGGATTCGCCAAAAACATTCAGTACTTC. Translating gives CASSEGFAKNIQYF.

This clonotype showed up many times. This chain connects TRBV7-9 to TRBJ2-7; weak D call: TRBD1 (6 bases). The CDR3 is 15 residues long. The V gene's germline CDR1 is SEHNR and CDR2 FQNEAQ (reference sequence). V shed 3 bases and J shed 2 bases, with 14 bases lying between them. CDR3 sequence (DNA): TGTGCCAGCAGCTTGGATGGGACACCACCCTACGAGCAGTACTTC. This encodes CASSLDGTPPYEQYF.

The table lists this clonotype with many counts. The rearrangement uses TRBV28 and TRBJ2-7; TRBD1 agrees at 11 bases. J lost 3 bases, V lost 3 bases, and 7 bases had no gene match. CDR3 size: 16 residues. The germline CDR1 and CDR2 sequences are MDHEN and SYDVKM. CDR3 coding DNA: TGTGCCAGCAGTTTTCCTCCGGGACAGGGGGGCTACGAGCAGTACTTC. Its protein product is CASSFPPGQGGYEQYF.

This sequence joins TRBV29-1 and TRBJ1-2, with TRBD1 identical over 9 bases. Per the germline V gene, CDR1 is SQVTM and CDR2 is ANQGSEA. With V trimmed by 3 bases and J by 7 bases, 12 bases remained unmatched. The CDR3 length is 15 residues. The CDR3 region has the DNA TGCAGCGTTGAGGAGGGGACAGGGTTTTATTCTGGCTACACCTTC. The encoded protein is CSVEEGTGFYSGYTF.

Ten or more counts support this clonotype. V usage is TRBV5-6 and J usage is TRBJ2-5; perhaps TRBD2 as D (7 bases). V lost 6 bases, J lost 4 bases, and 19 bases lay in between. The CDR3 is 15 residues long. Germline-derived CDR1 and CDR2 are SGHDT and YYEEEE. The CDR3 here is CASTLGGLAPETQYF. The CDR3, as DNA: TGTGCCAGCACCCTCGGGGGGCTAGCACCAGAGACCCAGTACTTC.

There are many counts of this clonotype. The CDR3 region has the DNA TGTGCCAGCAGCTTAGACCGCCAGGCGAACACTGAAGCTTTCTTT. Its translation: CASSLDRQANTEAFF. The V and J genes are TRBV7-2 and TRBJ1-1, with D unclear. V was trimmed by 1 base and J by 1 base, leaving 10 bases between them. The germline gives CDR1 SGHTA, CDR2 FQGNSA. This CDR3 region has 15 residues.

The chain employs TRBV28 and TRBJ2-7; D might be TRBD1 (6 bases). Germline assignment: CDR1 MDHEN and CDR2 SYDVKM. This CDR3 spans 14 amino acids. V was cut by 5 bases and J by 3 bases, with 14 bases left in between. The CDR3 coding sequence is TGTGCCAGCAGTCAGCACAGGGTTCTCTACGAGCAGTACTTC. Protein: CASSQHRVLYEQYF.

The CDR3 nucleotides are TGCGCCAGCAGCCCCGGACAGGGAACCCTTGAAGCTTTCTTT. This translates into CASSPGQGTLEAFF. The chain combines TRBV5-1 with TRBJ1-1, with 8 bases lining up with TRBD1. The length of the CDR3 is 14 residues. V lost 4 bases, J lost 7 bases, and 9 bases stayed unmatched. CDR1 is SGHRS and CDR2 is YFSETQ in the germline V gene.

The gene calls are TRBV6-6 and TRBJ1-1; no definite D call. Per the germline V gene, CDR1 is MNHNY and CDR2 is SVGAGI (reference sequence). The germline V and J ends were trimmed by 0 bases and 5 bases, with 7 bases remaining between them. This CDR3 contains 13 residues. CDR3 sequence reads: CASSYSWSTEAFF. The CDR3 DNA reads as TGTGCCAGCAGTTACTCGTGGAGTACTGAAGCTTTCTTT.

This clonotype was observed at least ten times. The CDR3 DNA sequence: TGTGCCAGCAGCCAAGTTGGGACGGGAAACATTCAGTACTTC. Its protein product is CASSQVGTGNIQYF. The chain has TRBV3-1 and TRBJ2-4; D could derive from TRBD1 or TRBD2 (5 bases each). This CDR3 is 14 amino acids long. CDR1 and CDR2 (germline): LGHDT, YNNKEL (reference sequence). V was shortened by 1 base and J by 6 bases, with 10 bases between the two germline ends.

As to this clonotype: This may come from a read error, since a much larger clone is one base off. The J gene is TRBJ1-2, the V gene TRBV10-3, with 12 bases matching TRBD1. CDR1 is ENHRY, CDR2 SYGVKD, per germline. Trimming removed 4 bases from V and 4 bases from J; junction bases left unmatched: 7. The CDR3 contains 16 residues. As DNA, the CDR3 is TGTGCCATCAGTGGGAGCGGGACAGGGGGCCTCTATGGCTACACCTTC. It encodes CAISGSGTGGLYGYTF.

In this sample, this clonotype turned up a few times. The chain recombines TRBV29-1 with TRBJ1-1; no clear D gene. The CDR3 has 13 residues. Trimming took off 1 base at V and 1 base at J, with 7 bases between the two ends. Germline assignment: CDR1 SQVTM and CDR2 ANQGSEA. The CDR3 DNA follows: TGCAGCGTTGAAGGACGGCCGAACACTGAAGCTTTCTTT. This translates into CSVEGRPNTEAFF.

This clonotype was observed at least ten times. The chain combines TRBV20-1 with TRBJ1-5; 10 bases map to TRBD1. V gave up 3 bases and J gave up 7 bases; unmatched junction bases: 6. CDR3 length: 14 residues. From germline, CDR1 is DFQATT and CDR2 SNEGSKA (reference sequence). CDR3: CSASRDRGEQPQHF. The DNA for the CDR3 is TGCAGTGCTAGCCGGGACAGGGGTGAGCAGCCCCAGCATTTT.

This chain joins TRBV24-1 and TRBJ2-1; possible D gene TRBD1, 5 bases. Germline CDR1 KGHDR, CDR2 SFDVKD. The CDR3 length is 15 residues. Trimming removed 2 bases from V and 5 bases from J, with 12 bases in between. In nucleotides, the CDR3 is TGTGCCACCAGTGATTGGCAGGGCTTCGACAATGAGCAGTTCTTC. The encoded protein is CATSDWQGFDNEQFF.

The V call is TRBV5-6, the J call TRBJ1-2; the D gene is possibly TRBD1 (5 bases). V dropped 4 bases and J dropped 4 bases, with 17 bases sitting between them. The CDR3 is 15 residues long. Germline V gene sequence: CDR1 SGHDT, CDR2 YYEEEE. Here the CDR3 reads CASSTTGEGSYGYTF. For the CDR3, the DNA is TGTGCCAGCAGCACTACAGGAGAGGGTTCCTATGGCTACACCTTC.

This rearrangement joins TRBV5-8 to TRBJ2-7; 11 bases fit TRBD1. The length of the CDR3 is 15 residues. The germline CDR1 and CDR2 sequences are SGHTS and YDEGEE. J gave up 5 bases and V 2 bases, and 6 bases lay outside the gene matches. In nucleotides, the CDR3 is TGTGCCAGCAGCTTTCGGGACAGGGGGTCCAACGAGCAGTACTTC. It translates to CASSFRDRGSNEQYF. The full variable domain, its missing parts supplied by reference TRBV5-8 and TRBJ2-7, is EAGVTQSPTHLIKTRGQQATLRCSPISGHTSVYWYQQALGLGLQFLLWYDEGEERNRGNFPPRFSGRQFPNYSSELNVNALELEDSALYLCASSFRDRGSNEQYFGPGTRLTVT.

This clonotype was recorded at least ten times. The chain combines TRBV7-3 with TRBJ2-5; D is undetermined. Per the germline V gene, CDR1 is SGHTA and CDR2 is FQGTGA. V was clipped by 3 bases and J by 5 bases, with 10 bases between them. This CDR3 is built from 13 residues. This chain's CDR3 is CASSFGILETQYF. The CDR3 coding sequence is TGTGCCAGCAGCTTTGGGATTTTGGAGACCCAGTACTTC. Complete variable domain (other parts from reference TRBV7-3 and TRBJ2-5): GAGVSQTPSNKVTEKGKYVELRCDPISGHTALYWYRQSLGQGPEFLIYFQGTGAADDSGLPNDRFFAVRPEGSVSTLKIQRTERGDSAVYLCASSFGILETQYFGPGTRLLVL.

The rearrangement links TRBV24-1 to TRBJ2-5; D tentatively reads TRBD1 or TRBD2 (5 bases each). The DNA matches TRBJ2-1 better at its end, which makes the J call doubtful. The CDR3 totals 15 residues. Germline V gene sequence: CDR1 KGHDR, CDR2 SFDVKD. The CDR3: CATSDPYGTHNEQFF. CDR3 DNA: TGTGCCACCAGTGATCCCTACGGGACCCACAATGAGCAGTTCTTC.

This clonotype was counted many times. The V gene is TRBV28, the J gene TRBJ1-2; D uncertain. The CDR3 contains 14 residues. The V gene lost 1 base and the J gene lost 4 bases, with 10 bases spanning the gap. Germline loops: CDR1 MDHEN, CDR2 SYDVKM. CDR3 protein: CASSLFAESYGYTF. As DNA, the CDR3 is TGTGCCAGCAGTTTATTCGCGGAATCCTATGGCTACACCTTC.

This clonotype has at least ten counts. The CDR3 DNA sequence: TGTGCCTGGAGTCACAGGAACACTGAAGCTTTCTTT. Translating it yields CAWSHRNTEAFF. The V call is TRBV30, the J call TRBJ1-1; D remains unclear. From germline, CDR1 is GTSNPN and CDR2 SVGIG (reference sequence). V was trimmed by 2 bases and J by 1 base, leaving 5 bases between them. The CDR3 has 12 amino acids.

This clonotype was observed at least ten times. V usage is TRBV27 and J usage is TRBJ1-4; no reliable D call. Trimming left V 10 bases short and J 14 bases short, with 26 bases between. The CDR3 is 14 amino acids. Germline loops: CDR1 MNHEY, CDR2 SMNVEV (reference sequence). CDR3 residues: CATSTMVQPKRLFF. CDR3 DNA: TGTGCCACCTCCACGATGGTCCAACCCAAGAGGCTGTTTTTT.

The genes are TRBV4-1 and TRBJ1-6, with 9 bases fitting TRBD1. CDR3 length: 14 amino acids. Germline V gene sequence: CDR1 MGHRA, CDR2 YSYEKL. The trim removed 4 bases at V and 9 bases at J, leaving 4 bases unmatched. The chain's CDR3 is CASSLGTGTSPLHF. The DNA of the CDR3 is TGCGCCAGCAGCCTCGGGACAGGGACTTCACCCCTCCACTTT.

This chain's CDR3 is CASGRTGGVEKLFF. The CDR3 DNA follows: TGTGCCAGCGGTAGGACAGGAGGAGTTGAAAAACTGTTTTTT. The J gene is TRBJ1-4, the V gene TRBV27; 7 bases map to TRBD1. Germline V gene data show CDR1 as MNHEY and CDR2 as SMNVEV (reference sequence). This CDR3 is built from 14 residues. V dropped 8 bases and J dropped 7; count of bases not matched to a gene: 10.